Described below is a single T cell receptor (beta chain) sequence and its context. What it recognizes is unknown. Some clones are missing from TCRdb's copy, which holds only in-frame ones; the method was immunoSEQ multiplex PCR. The sample contains about 49,000 clones, approximately 85% of which appear only once. V shed 7 bases and J shed 4 bases, with 17 bases lying between them. CDR1 is SGHTA, CDR2 FQGNSA, per germline. The CDR3 has 15 amino acids. None of the glioblastoma patients had an isocitrate dehydrogenase mutation. These data are taken from a study of glioma-infiltrating T cells after dendritic cell vaccination. General study points: Higher TCR clonality did not directly relate to longer survival.

The sequence was collected from a human donor with glioblastoma. The chain employs TRBV7-2 and TRBJ1-3; maybe TRBD1 (5 bases). The sequenced sample was blood, obtained before dendritic cell vaccination. CDR3: CASTEGWGGGNTIYF. The CDR3 coding sequence is TGTGCCAGCACCGAAGGTTGGGGCGGCGGAAACACCATATATTTT.